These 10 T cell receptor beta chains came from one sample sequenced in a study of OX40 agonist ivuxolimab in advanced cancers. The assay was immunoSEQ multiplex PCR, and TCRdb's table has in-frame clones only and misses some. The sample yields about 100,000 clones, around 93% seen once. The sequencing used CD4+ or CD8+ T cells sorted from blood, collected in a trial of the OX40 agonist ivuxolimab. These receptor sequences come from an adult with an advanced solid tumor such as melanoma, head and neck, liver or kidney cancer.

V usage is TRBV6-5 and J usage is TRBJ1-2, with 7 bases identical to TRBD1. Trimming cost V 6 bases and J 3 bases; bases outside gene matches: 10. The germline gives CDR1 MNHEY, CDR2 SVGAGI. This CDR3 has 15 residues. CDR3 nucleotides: TGTGCCAGCAGCGGAAAAAGACAGGGAGACTATGGCTACACCTTC. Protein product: CASSGKRQGDYGYTF.

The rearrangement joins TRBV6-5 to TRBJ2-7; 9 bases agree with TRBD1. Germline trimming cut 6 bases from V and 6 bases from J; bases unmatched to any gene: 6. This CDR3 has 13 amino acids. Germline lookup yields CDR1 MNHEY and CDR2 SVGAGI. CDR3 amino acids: CASSPGQGSEQYF. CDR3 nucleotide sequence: TGTGCCAGCAGCCCGGGACAGGGTAGCGAGCAGTACTTC.

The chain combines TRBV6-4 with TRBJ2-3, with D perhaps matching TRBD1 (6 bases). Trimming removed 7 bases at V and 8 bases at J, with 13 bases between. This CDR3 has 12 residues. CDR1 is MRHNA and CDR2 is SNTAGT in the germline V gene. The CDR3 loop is CASTSEGGTQYF. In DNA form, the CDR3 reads TGTGCCAGCACCTCCGAAGGGGGTACGCAGTATTTT.

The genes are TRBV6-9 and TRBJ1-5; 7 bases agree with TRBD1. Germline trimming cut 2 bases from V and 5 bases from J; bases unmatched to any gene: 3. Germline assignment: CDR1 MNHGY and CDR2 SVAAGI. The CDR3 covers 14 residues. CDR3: CASSYGQGDQPQHF. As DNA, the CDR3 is TGTGCCAGCAGTTATGGTCAGGGGGATCAGCCCCAGCATTTT.

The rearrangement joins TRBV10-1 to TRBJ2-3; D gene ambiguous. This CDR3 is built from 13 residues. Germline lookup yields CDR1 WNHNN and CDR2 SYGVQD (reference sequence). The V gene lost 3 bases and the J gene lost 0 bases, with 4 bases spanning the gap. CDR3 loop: CASSDGSTDTQYF. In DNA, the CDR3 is TGCGCCAGCAGTGATGGCAGCACAGATACGCAGTATTTT.

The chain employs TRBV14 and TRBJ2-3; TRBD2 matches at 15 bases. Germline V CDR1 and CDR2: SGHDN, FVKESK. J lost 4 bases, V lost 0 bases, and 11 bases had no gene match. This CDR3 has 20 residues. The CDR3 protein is CASSQDFAGTSGRMADTQYF. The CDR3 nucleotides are TGTGCCAGCAGCCAAGATTTCGCCGGGACTAGCGGGAGGATGGCAGATACGCAGTATTTT.

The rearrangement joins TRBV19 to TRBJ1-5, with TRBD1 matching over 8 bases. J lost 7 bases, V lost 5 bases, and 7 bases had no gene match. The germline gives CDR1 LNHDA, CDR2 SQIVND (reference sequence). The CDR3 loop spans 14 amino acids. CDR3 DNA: TGTGCCAGTAGTTCAGGGGGCACGGGACAGCCCCAGCATTTT. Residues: CASSSGGTGQPQHF.

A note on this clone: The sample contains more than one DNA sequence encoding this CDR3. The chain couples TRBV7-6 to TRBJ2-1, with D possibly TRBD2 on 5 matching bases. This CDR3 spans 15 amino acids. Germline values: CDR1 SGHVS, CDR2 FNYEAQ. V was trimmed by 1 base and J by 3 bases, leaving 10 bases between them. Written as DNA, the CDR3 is TGTGCCAGCAGCTTAGTGGGCGGGCTCTACAATGAGCAGTTCTTC. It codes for CASSLVGGLYNEQFF.

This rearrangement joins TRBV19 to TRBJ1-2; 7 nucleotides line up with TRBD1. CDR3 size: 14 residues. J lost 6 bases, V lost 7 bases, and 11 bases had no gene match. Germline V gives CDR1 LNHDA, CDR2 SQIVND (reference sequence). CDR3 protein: CASTILGDSNGYTF. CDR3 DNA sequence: TGTGCCAGTACCATCCTGGGGGACAGTAATGGCTACACCTTC.

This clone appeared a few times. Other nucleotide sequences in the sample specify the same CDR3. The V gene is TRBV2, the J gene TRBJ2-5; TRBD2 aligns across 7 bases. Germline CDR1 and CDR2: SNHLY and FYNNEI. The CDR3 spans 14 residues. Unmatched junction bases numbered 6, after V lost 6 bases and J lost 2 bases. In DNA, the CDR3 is TGTGCCAGCAGAGTACTAGCGATACAAGAGACCCAGTACTTC. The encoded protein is CASRVLAIQETQYF. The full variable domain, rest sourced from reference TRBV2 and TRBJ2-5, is EPEVTQTPSHQVTQMGQEVILRCVPISNHLYFYWYRQILGQKVEFLVSFYNNEISEKSEIFDDQFSVERPDGSNFTLKIRSTKLEDSAMYFCASRVLAIQETQYFGPGTRLLVL.